This T cell receptor (beta chain) stems from a study of OX40 agonist ivuxolimab in advanced cancers. Study overall: Ivuxolimab doses were 0.01, 0.1, 0.3, 1.5, 3 or 10 mg/kg every 2 weeks. A history of anti-PD-1, anti-PD-L1 or anti-CTLA-4 therapy was acceptable, and approximately 39% had some. Enrolled patients in dose escalation had cancers that were hepatocellular carcinoma, melanoma, renal cell or head and neck cancer.

CDR3 size: 16 residues. CDR1 and CDR2 from the germline V gene are SGDLS and YYNGEE. Trimming took 0 bases from V and 5 from J; bases not matched to a gene: 6. TCRdb's copy holds only in-frame clones and misses some; the assay was immunoSEQ multiplex PCR. This sample has 30,000 to 45,000 clones, with 74% found just once. Broader study findings: Clonal expansion by week 6 occurred in CD4+ and CD8+ blood T cells (at 0.1 to 3.0 mg/kg).

In the case of this clone: Its antigen is undetermined.

The chain combines TRBV9 with TRBJ2-1; 9 bases align to TRBD2. The input for sequencing was CD4+ or CD8+ T cells sorted from blood, taken in a trial of the OX40 agonist ivuxolimab. This TCR was recovered from an adult with an advanced solid tumor such as melanoma, head and neck, liver or kidney cancer. The CDR3 is CASSVAASGVHNEQFF. As DNA, the CDR3 is TGTGCCAGCAGCGTAGCTGCTAGCGGGGTTCACAATGAGCAGTTCTTC.